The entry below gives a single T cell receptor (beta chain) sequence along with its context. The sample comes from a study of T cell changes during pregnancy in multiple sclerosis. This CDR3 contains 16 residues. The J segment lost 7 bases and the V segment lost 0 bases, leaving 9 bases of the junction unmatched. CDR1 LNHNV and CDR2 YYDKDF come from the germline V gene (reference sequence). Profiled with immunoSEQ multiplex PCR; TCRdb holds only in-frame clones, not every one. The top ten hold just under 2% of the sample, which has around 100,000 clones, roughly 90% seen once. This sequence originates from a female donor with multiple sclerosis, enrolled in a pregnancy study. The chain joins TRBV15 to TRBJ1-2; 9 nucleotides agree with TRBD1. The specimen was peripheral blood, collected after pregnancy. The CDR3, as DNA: TGTGCCACCAGCAGAGATCACAGACAGGGGGAGAGTGGCTACACCTTC. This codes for CATSRDHRQGESGYTF.